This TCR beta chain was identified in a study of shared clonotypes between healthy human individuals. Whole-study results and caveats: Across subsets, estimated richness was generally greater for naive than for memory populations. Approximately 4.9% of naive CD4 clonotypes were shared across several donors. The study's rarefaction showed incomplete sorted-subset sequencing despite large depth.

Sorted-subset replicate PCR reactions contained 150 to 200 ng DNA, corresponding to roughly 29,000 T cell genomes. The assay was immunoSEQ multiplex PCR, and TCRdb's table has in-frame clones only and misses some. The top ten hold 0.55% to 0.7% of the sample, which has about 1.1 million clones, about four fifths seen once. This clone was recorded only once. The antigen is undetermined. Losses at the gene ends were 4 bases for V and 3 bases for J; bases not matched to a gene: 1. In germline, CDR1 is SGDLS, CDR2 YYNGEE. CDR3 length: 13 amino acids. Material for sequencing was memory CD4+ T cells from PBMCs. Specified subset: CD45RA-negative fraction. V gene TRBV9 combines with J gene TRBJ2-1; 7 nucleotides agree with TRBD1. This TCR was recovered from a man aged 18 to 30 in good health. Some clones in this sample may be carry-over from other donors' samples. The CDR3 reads CASSRDSYNEQFF. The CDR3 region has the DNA TGTGCCAGCAGCCGGGACAGCTACAATGAGCAGTTCTTC.